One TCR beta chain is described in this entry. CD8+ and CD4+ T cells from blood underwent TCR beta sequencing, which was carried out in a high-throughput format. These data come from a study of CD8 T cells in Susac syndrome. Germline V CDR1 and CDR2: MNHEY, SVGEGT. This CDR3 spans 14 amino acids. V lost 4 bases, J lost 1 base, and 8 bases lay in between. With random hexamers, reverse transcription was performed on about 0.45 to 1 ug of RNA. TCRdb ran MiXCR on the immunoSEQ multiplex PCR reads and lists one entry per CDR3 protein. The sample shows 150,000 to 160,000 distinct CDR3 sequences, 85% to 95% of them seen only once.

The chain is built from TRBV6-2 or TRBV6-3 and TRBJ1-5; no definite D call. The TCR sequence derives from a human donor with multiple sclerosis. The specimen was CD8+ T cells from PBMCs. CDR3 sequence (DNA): TGTGCCAGCAGTTCCACAGCGAGCAATCAGCCCCAGCATTTT. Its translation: CASSSTASNQPQHF.